These 22 T cell receptor beta chains came from one sample sequenced in a study of blood T cell repertoires in COVID-19. Assay: immunoSEQ multiplex PCR; the TCRdb copy retains only in-frame clones and omits some. The sample lists roughly 370,000 clones, more than 75% occurring once. Material: PBMCs or T cells enriched from blood (not recorded which). The receptors derive from a woman aged 50 to 60 who had recovered from COVID-19.

The gene calls are TRBV2 and TRBJ2-7; 9 positions match TRBD2. Germline CDR1 and CDR2: SNHLY and FYNNEI. The CDR3 runs 15 residues. Germline trimming cut 1 base from V and 6 bases from J; bases unmatched to any gene: 7. CDR3 sequence (DNA): TGTGCCAGCAGTGAAGAGGGGACTAGCCTCTCCGAGCAGTACTTC. This gives the protein CASSEEGTSLSEQYF.

The genes are TRBV15 and TRBJ2-1, with 9 bases lining up with TRBD2. With 1 base clipped from V and 3 bases from J, the junction kept 4 bases outside the gene matches. Germline V lookup: CDR1 LNHNV, CDR2 YYDKDF (reference sequence). This CDR3 region has 16 residues. This CDR3 reads CATSRGLAVIYNEQFF. CDR3 in DNA: TGTGCCACCAGCAGAGGACTAGCGGTCATCTACAATGAGCAGTTCTTC.

CDR3 DNA: TGTGCCAGCAGCTTCGAGGGTACCTATGGCTACACCTTC. Protein: CASSFEGTYGYTF. V and J are TRBV7-8 and TRBJ1-2; D is undetermined. Germline CDR1 SGHVS, CDR2 FQNEAQ. This CDR3 contains 13 residues. Trimming removed 3 bases from V and 4 bases from J, with 9 bases in between.

This rearrangement joins TRBV9 to TRBJ1-3, with D perhaps TRBD1 (6 bases). CDR3 length: 13 residues. Trimming took 4 bases from V and 8 from J, leaving 13 bases between them. Germline-derived CDR1 and CDR2 are SGDLS and YYNGEE. DNA of the CDR3: TGTGCCAGCAGCCCACGAGGGGGTGACACCATATATTTT. Translation: CASSPRGGDTIYF.

In nucleotides, the CDR3 is TGTGCTAGTGGAGCAGGGAATCAGCCCCAGCATTTT. Translation gives CASGAGNQPQHF. The chain uses TRBV12-5 and TRBJ1-5, with D perhaps TRBD1 (5 bases). The V gene lost 6 bases and the J gene lost 4 bases, with 7 bases spanning the gap. The CDR3 loop spans 12 amino acids. Germline V gene sequence: CDR1 LGHNT, CDR2 FRNRAP.

This chain links TRBV4-1 with TRBJ2-7; 10 bases line up with TRBD1. The J segment lost 1 base and the V segment lost 5 bases, leaving 5 bases of the junction unmatched. The CDR3 is 15 residues long. The germline CDR1 and CDR2 sequences are MGHRA and YSYEKL. The DNA for the CDR3 is TGCGCCAGCAGCGCCCGGACAGGGGGTTCCTACGAGCAGTACTTC. Residues: CASSARTGGSYEQYF.

The genes are TRBV5-1 and TRBJ1-6, with 7 bases aligning to TRBD1. Germline lookup yields CDR1 SGHRS and CDR2 YFSETQ. V shed 3 bases, J shed 11 bases, and the junction held 11 bases outside the gene matches. This CDR3 is 15 amino acids long. The CDR3 reads CASSYRDRGGAPLHF. In nucleotides, the CDR3 is TGCGCCAGCAGCTACCGGGACAGAGGAGGAGCACCCCTCCACTTT.

Of note for this clone: Distinct nucleotide sequences in the sample also encode this CDR3. The CDR3, as DNA: TGTGCCAGCAGCCAAGAATCTGGCAGCAATCAGCCCCAGCATTTT. This gives the protein CASSQESGSNQPQHF. The chain carries TRBV3-1 (or the pseudogene TRBV3-2) and TRBJ1-5; D is unresolved. Looked up from germline, CDR1 is LGHDT and CDR2 is YNNKEL (reference sequence). V was clipped by 0 bases and J by 1 base, with 7 bases between them. The CDR3 is made up of 15 amino acids.

The rearrangement links TRBV19 to TRBJ1-1; 11 nucleotides align to TRBD1. Looked up from germline, CDR1 is LNHDA and CDR2 is SQIVND (reference sequence). The V gene end was trimmed by 4 bases and the J gene end by 4 bases; junction bases not matched to a gene: 5. The CDR3 loop spans 15 amino acids. The CDR3 protein is CASSRTGQGATEAFF. The CDR3 nucleotides are TGTGCCAGTAGTAGGACAGGACAGGGGGCCACTGAAGCTTTCTTT.

This rearrangement joins TRBV5-6 to TRBJ2-1; a possible D gene is TRBD2 (6 bases). The germline V gene encodes CDR1 SGHDT and CDR2 YYEEEE. CDR3 length equals 13 residues. The V and J ends lost 7 bases and 2 bases respectively, with 10 bases between them. The CDR3 sequence: CASVRGTYNEQFF. The CDR3 DNA reads as TGTGCCAGCGTCCGCGGGACCTACAATGAGCAGTTCTTC.

This clone was detected only once. The chain combines TRBV19 with TRBJ1-1; D uncertain. CDR1 LNHDA and CDR2 SQIVND come from the germline V gene (reference sequence). This CDR3 has 13 residues. V was pared by 6 bases and J by 1 base, with 9 bases between. The CDR3 region has the DNA TGTGCCAGTAGAACAGCTGGGAACACTGAAGCTTTCTTT. This translates into CASRTAGNTEAFF.

V is TRBV7-2 and J is TRBJ1-1; no reliable D call. V was cut by 2 bases and J by 0 bases, with 10 bases left in between. Germline V gene data show CDR1 as SGHTA and CDR2 as FQGNSA. This CDR3 region has 15 residues. The DNA for the CDR3 is TGTGCCAGCAGCTTATTTGGCACAATGAACACTGAAGCTTTCTTT. Translating gives CASSLFGTMNTEAFF.

V is TRBV4-3 and J is TRBJ2-5, with D maybe TRBD2 (7 bases). The germline CDR1 and CDR2 sequences are LGHNA and YSLEER. The V end lost 7 bases, the J end lost 5 bases, and 26 bases lay between the germline ends. The CDR3 is made up of 17 amino acids. The CDR3 sequence: CASKPDLWGGPGETQYF. The CDR3 bases are TGCGCCAGCAAACCTGATTTGTGGGGGGGGCCGGGCGAGACCCAGTACTTC.

The chain links TRBV2 to TRBJ1-3; 8 bases are shared with TRBD1. Germline loops: CDR1 SNHLY, CDR2 FYNNEI. This CDR3 comprises 13 residues. The junction had 4 bases not matched to a gene; V was cut back by 4 bases and J by 8 bases. The CDR3 loop is CASSADREYTIYF. CDR3 sequence (DNA): TGTGCCAGCAGTGCGGACAGGGAATACACCATATATTTT.

This chain uses TRBV5-5 with TRBJ2-6, with D possibly matching TRBD1 (6 bases). Germline V gene data show CDR1 as SGHKS and CDR2 as YYEKEE (reference sequence). The CDR3 has 16 amino acids. Trimming removed 5 bases from V and 4 bases from J, with 16 bases in between. CDR3 sequence (DNA): TGTGCCAGCAGTCGAGACCAGGGGACCGGGGCCAACGTCCTGACTTTC. Amino acid sequence: CASSRDQGTGANVLTF.

In this sample, this clone turned up a few times. The chain is built from TRBV5-1 and TRBJ2-7, with unresolved D. V gave up 3 bases and J gave up 2 bases, with 3 bases separating them. The CDR3 has 11 amino acids. Germline CDR1 reads SGHRS; CDR2 reads YFSETQ. The CDR3 is CASSSAYEQYF. The DNA for the CDR3 is TGCGCCAGCAGCTCAGCCTACGAGCAGTACTTC.

This chain joins TRBV19 and TRBJ1-1; D gene uncertain. Germline V gives CDR1 LNHDA, CDR2 SQIVND (reference sequence). The CDR3 is 14 residues long. V dropped 6 bases and J dropped 5 bases, with 16 bases sitting between them. CDR3 DNA sequence: TGTGCCAGTAGCCTCTTGGCGGTACGGACTGAAGCTTTCTTT. It specifies CASSLLAVRTEAFF.

The table lists this clone with a count of one. The gene calls are TRBV11-2 and TRBJ1-2; 10 bases map to TRBD1. Germline CDR1 and CDR2: SGHAT and FQNNGV. V lost 5 bases and J lost 5; bases outside the gene matches: 8. The CDR3 covers 15 residues. In nucleotides, the CDR3 is TGTGCCAGCAGCCAAGGGGTGGGACAGGGGTATGGCTACACCTTC. Amino acids: CASSQGVGQGYGYTF.

The V and J genes are TRBV28 and TRBJ1-6; 8 nucleotides match TRBD1. CDR1 is MDHEN, CDR2 SYDVKM, per germline. V lost 10 bases to trimming and J lost 8 bases; unmatched junction nucleotides: 13. The length of the CDR3 is 15 residues. The CDR3: CATLARGQGYSPLHF. Here the CDR3 DNA reads TGTGCCACCCTCGCCAGAGGACAGGGTTATTCACCCCTCCACTTT. Filled out from reference TRBV28 and TRBJ1-6, the complete variable domain reads DVKVTQSSRYLVKRTGEKVFLECVQDMDHENMFWYRQDPGLGLRLIYFSYDVKMKEKGDIPEGYSVSREKKERFSLILESASTNQTSMYLCATLARGQGYSPLHFGNGTRLTVT.

The rearrangement links TRBV7-8 to TRBJ1-1; D may be TRBD1 (5 bases). This CDR3 has 16 amino acids. Germline V gene lookup returns CDR1 SGHVS and CDR2 FQNEAQ. V was clipped by 2 bases and J by 1 base, with 14 bases between them. The CDR3 protein is CASSLPGGTRNTEAFF. The CDR3 coding sequence is TGTGCCAGCAGCTTACCGGGGGGGACTCGGAACACTGAAGCTTTCTTT.

The V gene is TRBV19, the J gene TRBJ1-5, with D possibly TRBD1 on 6 matching bases. V lost 4 bases and J lost 6, with 16 bases in between. This CDR3 contains 15 residues. Germline V gene data show CDR1 as LNHDA and CDR2 as SQIVND (reference sequence). CDR3 in amino acids: CASSTTTGYTQPQHF. Written as DNA, the CDR3 is TGTGCCAGTAGTACCACAACAGGGTACACTCAGCCCCAGCATTTT.

The chain couples TRBV19 to TRBJ2-7; 10 bases are shared with TRBD1. The ends lost 5 bases at V and 3 bases at J; junction bases unmatched: 7. The CDR3 totals 15 residues. CDR1 and CDR2 (germline): LNHDA, SQIVND (reference sequence). Here the CDR3 reads CASSPSDRGLYEQYF. The CDR3, as DNA: TGTGCCAGTAGTCCATCCGACAGGGGGCTCTACGAGCAGTACTTC.